A selection of T cell receptor beta chains follows, all from one sample in a study of OX40 agonist ivuxolimab in advanced cancers. Here immunoSEQ multiplex PCR was the method, and the copy in TCRdb shows in-frame clones only, minus some. The table has 80,000 to 100,000 clones, roughly 91% seen once; the top ten hold around 1.5%. The starting material was CD4+ or CD8+ T cells sorted from blood, obtained in a trial of the OX40 agonist ivuxolimab. These receptors came from an adult with an advanced solid tumor such as melanoma, head and neck, liver or kidney cancer. The CDR3 runs from the conserved cysteine through the conserved F or W. The D gene is left open where the match is weak. Clone size, where shown, is once, few, many, or a class for clones that have expanded.

CASSLGGLTRVAAQYF	TGCGCCAGCAGCTTGGGGGGCCTGACAAGGGTGGCGGCCCAGTACTTC	-	TRBJ2-5	few	TRBV5-1
CASSDSGLAGVGTGELFF	TGTGCCAGCAGTGATTCCGGACTAGCGGGAGTAGGAACCGGGGAGCTGTTTTTT	TRBD2	TRBJ2-2	-	TRBV25-1
CASSYEVPTEAFF	TGTGCCAGCAGTTACGAGGTCCCCACTGAAGCTTTCTTT	-	TRBJ1-1	-	TRBV6-5
CASSMGHSSGNTIYF	TGTGCCAGTAGTATGGGGCATAGCTCTGGAAACACCATATATTTT	-	TRBJ1-3	-	TRBV19
CASSPGTSGSSRADTQYF	TGCGCCAGCAGCCCGGGGACTAGCGGGTCCTCACGGGCAGATACGCAGTATTTT	TRBD2	TRBJ2-3	once	TRBV5-1
CASSKDRDRSYEQYF	TGTGCCAGCAGTAAGGACAGGGATCGTTCCTACGAGCAGTACTTC	TRBD1	TRBJ2-7	-	TRBV27
CASSPEENTEAFF	TGTGCCAGCAGCCCAGAGGAGAACACTGAAGCTTTCTTT	-	TRBJ1-1	-	TRBV6-4
CASSLVQNTGELFF	TGTGCTAGCAGCTTAGTACAAAACACCGGGGAGCTGTTTTTT	-	TRBJ2-2	-	TRBV7-7
CASSLVTGSYNEQFF	TGCGCCAGCAGCTTGGTGACAGGCTCCTACAATGAGCAGTTCTTC	-	TRBJ2-1	-	TRBV5-1
CASSEGGLAGNTIYF	TGCGCCAGCAGTGAAGGGGGTCTGGCTGGAAACACCATATATTTT	-	TRBJ1-3	-	TRBV10-1
CAGSRLAGGDEQYF	TGTGCCGGCAGTCGACTAGCGGGAGGTGACGAGCAGTACTTC	TRBD2	TRBJ2-7	-	TRBV6-5
CASSLQGARTEAFF	TGTGCCAGCAGTTTACAGGGGGCGCGGACTGAAGCTTTCTTT	TRBD1	TRBJ1-1	-	TRBV6-6
CASSERSQGNTIYF	TGTGCCAGCAGTGAGAGGTCTCAGGGAAACACCATATATTTT	-	TRBJ1-3	once	TRBV6-1
CASSLSGQGTYEQYF	TGTGCCAGCAGTTTAAGCGGACAGGGCACCTACGAGCAGTACTTC	TRBD1	TRBJ2-7	-	TRBV28
CASNQKVNSYNEQFF	TGTGCCAGCAACCAAAAGGTAAACTCCTACAATGAGCAGTTCTTC	-	TRBJ2-1	-	TRBV7-2
CASSDTTSGRPDTQYF	TGTGCCAGCAGCGATACGACTAGCGGGAGGCCAGATACGCAGTATTTT	TRBD2	TRBJ2-3	-	TRBV5-6
CAFLLGAGNTIYF	TGTGCCTTTCTCCTGGGGGCTGGAAACACCATATATTTT	-	TRBJ1-3	-	TRBV21-1
CASSVEGEAGTQYF	TGTGCCAGCAGCGTAGAAGGGGAGGCTGGGACCCAGTACTTC	-	TRBJ2-5	-	TRBV9
CASSFYEETQYF	TGTGCCAGCAGCTTTTATGAAGAGACCCAGTACTTC	-	TRBJ2-5	-	TRBV7-3
CASKSGGGLYGYTF	TGTGCCAGCAAAAGCGGTGGAGGGCTCTATGGCTACACCTTC	-	TRBJ1-2	-	TRBV28
CSVKGGTSSQETQYF	TGCAGCGTCAAAGGAGGGACTAGCAGCCAAGAGACCCAGTACTTC	TRBD2	TRBJ2-5	-	TRBV29-1
CASSVGTGGNEKLFF	TGTGCCAGCAGCGTAGGCACGGGAGGGAATGAAAAACTGTTTTTT	-	TRBJ1-4	-	TRBV9
CASSPPSGTGDHGYTF	TGCGCCAGCAGCCCTCCCTCCGGGACAGGGGATCATGGCTACACCTTC	TRBD1	TRBJ1-2	-	TRBV5-1
CASSLNRQISMDEQFF	TGTGCCAGCAGCTTAAATAGACAGATCAGCATGGATGAGCAGTTCTTC	-	TRBJ2-1	-	TRBV7-3
CASIGQGQSYEQYF	TGTGCCAGCATCGGACAGGGCCAGTCCTACGAGCAGTACTTC	TRBD1	TRBJ2-7	medium-sized	TRBV2
CASSSIGRSYEQYF	TGTGCCAGCAGCAGTATCGGGAGATCCTACGAGCAGTACTTC	-	TRBJ2-7	-	TRBV5-4
CASSQYRVRGGRSYNEQFF	TGCGCCAGCAGCCAATATCGAGTACGGGGTGGGAGGTCCTACAATGAGCAGTTCTTC	-	TRBJ2-1	-	TRBV4-3
CASSSRWGVETQYF	TGTGCCAGCAGCTCAAGGTGGGGGGTTGAGACCCAGTACTTC	-	TRBJ2-5	-	TRBV5-6
CASSLAKISAGYTDTQYF	TGCGCCAGCAGCTTGGCTAAAATTAGCGCAGGTTACACAGATACGCAGTATTTT	-	TRBJ2-3	few	TRBV5-1
CASNNVWDSDNEQFF	TGTGCCAGCAATAACGTCTGGGACTCCGACAATGAGCAGTTCTTC	-	TRBJ2-1	-	TRBV11-2
CASSTLSGTPGRQPQHF	TGTGCCAGTAGTACCCTCTCCGGGACTCCGGGACGACAGCCCCAGCATTTT	-	TRBJ1-5	-	TRBV19
CASSGRGTGPWAGELFF	TGTGCCAGTAGTGGAAGGGGTACAGGCCCCTGGGCCGGGGAGCTGTTTTTT	-	TRBJ2-2	-	TRBV19
CASSIDRETQYF	TGTGCCAGTAGTATAGATAGGGAGACCCAGTACTTC	-	TRBJ2-5	-	TRBV19
CAWSVIAGGPQETQYF	TGTGCCTGGAGCGTTATAGCGGGAGGGCCGCAAGAGACCCAGTACTTC	TRBD2	TRBJ2-5	-	TRBV30
CASSQDPYPRAGYTF	TGCGCCAGCAGCCAAGACCCCTATCCCCGGGCGGGCTACACCTTC	-	TRBJ1-2	-	TRBV4-3
CASSQTYEQYF	TGCGCCAGCAGCCAAACCTACGAGCAGTACTTC	-	TRBJ2-7	once	TRBV4-3
CAISWTSGSYNEQFF	TGTGCCATCAGCTGGACTAGCGGGTCCTACAATGAGCAGTTCTTC	TRBD2	TRBJ2-1	-	TRBV10-3
CASSFFVTEQFF	TGTGCCAGCAGCTTCTTTGTAACCGAGCAGTTCTTC	-	TRBJ2-1	-	TRBV6-1
CASSLRMGVAGGTYEQYF	TGTGCCAGCAGCCTACGTATGGGGGTAGCGGGAGGAACCTACGAGCAGTACTTC	TRBD2	TRBJ2-7	-	TRBV4-2
CASSQDKTPGPQSGFF	TGCGCCAGCAGCCAAGATAAAACCCCCGGGCCCCAGAGCGGGTTCTTC	-	TRBJ2-1	-	TRBV4-1
CASSTPVTGYTF	TGTGCCAGCAGCACGCCGGTAACTGGGTACACCTTC	-	TRBJ1-2	-	TRBV25-1
CASSLYSAGGDTQYF	TGTGCCAGCAGCTTGTATTCTGCAGGTGGGGATACGCAGTATTTT	-	TRBJ2-3	medium-sized	TRBV5-4
CASSLAAQGADTQYF	TGTGCCAGCAGCTTAGCTGCACAGGGGGCAGATACGCAGTATTTT	TRBD1	TRBJ2-3	-	TRBV7-2
CASSVVGRRTDTQYF	TGTGCCAGCAGCGTAGTAGGCAGACGCACAGATACGCAGTATTTT	-	TRBJ2-3	-	TRBV9
CASSLGASGSTDTQYF	TGTGCCAGCAGCTTGGGGGCTAGCGGTAGCACAGATACGCAGTATTTT	TRBD2	TRBJ2-3	-	TRBV5-5
CASSANPSGRVYEQYF	TGTGCCAGCAGCGCTAACCCTAGCGGGAGGGTCTACGAGCAGTACTTC	TRBD2	TRBJ2-7	-	TRBV9
CASSLGWGGSSYNEQFF	TGTGCCAGCAGCTTGGGGTGGGGTGGAAGCTCCTACAATGAGCAGTTCTTC	-	TRBJ2-1	-	TRBV11-3
CASSLVWGFPSSGANVLTF	TGTGCCAGCAGCTTAGTCTGGGGCTTCCCGAGCTCTGGGGCCAACGTCCTGACTTTC	-	TRBJ2-6	-	TRBV11-3
CASSIGDNYGYTF	TGTGCCAGCAGTATAGGTGATAACTATGGCTACACCTTC	-	TRBJ1-2	-	TRBV2
CASIVSGAGTEAFF	TGTGCCAGCATTGTGTCAGGGGCTGGAACTGAAGCTTTCTTT	-	TRBJ1-1	-	TRBV28
CASSLGPPPYNEQFF	TGTGCCAGCAGTTTGGGACCCCCCCCTTACAATGAGCAGTTCTTC	-	TRBJ2-1	once	TRBV28
CASSVRALRTEAFF	TGTGCCAGCAGCGTCCGGGCCCTCCGCACTGAAGCTTTCTTT	-	TRBJ1-1	-	TRBV11-2
CAWTGRGINTEAFF	TGTGCCTGGACGGGGAGGGGGATTAACACTGAAGCTTTCTTT	-	TRBJ1-1	-	TRBV30
CATSRDGGGGNQPQHF	TGTGCCACCAGCAGAGATGGGGGAGGGGGCAATCAGCCCCAGCATTTT	-	TRBJ1-5	-	TRBV15
CASSLGDSLPMGYF	TGTGCCAGCAGCCTAGGGGACAGCCTCCCGATGGGGTACTTC	TRBD1	TRBJ2-7	-	TRBV7-9
CASSLVGEAYEQYF	TGCGCCAGCAGCTTGGTGGGAGAGGCCTACGAGCAGTACTTC	-	TRBJ2-7	once	TRBV5-1
CASSGGTGRYEQYF	TGTGCCAGCAGCGGGGGGACAGGGCGCTACGAGCAGTACTTC	TRBD1	TRBJ2-7	once	TRBV9